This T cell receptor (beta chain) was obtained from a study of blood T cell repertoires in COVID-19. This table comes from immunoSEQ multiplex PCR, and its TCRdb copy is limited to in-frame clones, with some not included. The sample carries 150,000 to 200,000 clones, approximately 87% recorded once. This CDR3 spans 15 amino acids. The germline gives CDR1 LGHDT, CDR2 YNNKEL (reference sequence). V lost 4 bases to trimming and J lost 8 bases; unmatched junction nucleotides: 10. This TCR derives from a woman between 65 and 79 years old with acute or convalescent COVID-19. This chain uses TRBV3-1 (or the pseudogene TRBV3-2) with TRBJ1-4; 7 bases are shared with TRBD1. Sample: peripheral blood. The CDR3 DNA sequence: TGTGCCAGCAGCCTGTTAGACAGGGTCGGAGAAAAACTGTTTTTT. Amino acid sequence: CASSLLDRVGEKLFF.